The clone carrying this T cell receptor (beta chain) has a count of ten or more. Its target is unknown. These data originate in a study of T cells in Graves' hyperthyroidism and ophthalmopathy. Study results and limitations: The model anticipated ophthalmopathy a median around 6 months pre-onset. Most thyroid clonotypes expanded above 0.001 appeared in blood too.

Patients with uncontrolled infections, other autoimmune diseases, pregnancy or lactation were excluded. PBMCs were sourced from about 10 ml fresh peripheral blood. Template material for amplifying TCR beta CDR3 regions consisted of RNA transcripts. Initially, a first-round RT-PCR of the TCR CDR3 employed the HTBI primer set. MiXCR, run by TCRdb on the multiplex PCR reads, gives a single entry per CDR3 protein. Of around 350,000 distinct CDR3 sequences in the sample, 15% were seen once. The germline CDR1 and CDR2 sequences are SGHTA and FQGNSA. Unmatched junction bases numbered 7, after V lost 0 bases and J lost 2 bases. The CDR3 is 16 residues long.

Sample: blood. The chain employs TRBV7-2 and TRBJ2-7; 7 nucleotides match TRBD1. The sequence came from a woman aged 60-75 years with Graves' ophthalmopathy. In nucleotides, the CDR3 is TGTGCCAGCAGCTTAGCGTCGGGACAGCCGACCTACGAGCAGTACTTC. Translation: CASSLASGQPTYEQYF.